These 24 T cell receptor beta chains were sequenced from one sample in a study of OX40 agonist ivuxolimab in advanced cancers. Libraries were prepared by immunoSEQ multiplex PCR; TCRdb keeps only in-frame clonotypes and omits some of them. The sample carries approximately 91,000 clones, 70% to 90% recorded once. The sample was CD4+ or CD8+ T cells sorted from blood, taken in a trial of the OX40 agonist ivuxolimab. These receptor sequences come from an adult with an advanced solid tumor such as melanoma, head and neck, liver or kidney cancer.

The chain joins TRBV5-6 to TRBJ1-2; possible D gene TRBD1, 5 bases. CDR1 and CDR2 (germline): SGHDT, YYEEEE. The CDR3 is 13 amino acids. V was shortened by 3 bases and J by 2 bases, with 8 bases between the two germline ends. The CDR3 DNA sequence: TGTGCCAGCAGCTCGACAGTCAACTATGGCTACACCTTC. It yields the protein CASSSTVNYGYTF.

This chain joins TRBV12-5 and TRBJ1-5; D not resolved. Per germline, CDR1 LGHNT and CDR2 FRNRAP. The CDR3 is 12 amino acids. Trimming removed 3 bases from V and 1 base from J, with 1 base in between. The CDR3 here is CASGLSNQPQHF. The CDR3 DNA reads as TGTGCTAGTGGTTTAAGCAATCAGCCCCAGCATTTT.

The gene calls are TRBV7-2 and TRBJ1-1; unclear D gene. Per germline, CDR1 SGHTA and CDR2 FQGNSA. CDR3 length: 18 residues. Deletions cut 1 base from V and 0 bases from J, with 18 bases between. CDR3 nucleotides: TGTGCCAGCAGCTTAGTCGGTGTCAGCGACACTATGAACACTGAAGCTTTCTTT. Its protein product is CASSLVGVSDTMNTEAFF.

This chain connects TRBV9 to TRBJ2-5; 12 bases map to TRBD2. The CDR3 totals 14 residues. CDR1 is SGDLS and CDR2 is YYNGEE in the germline V gene. Trimming removed 4 bases from V and 4 bases from J; junction bases left unmatched: 2. The CDR3 sequence is CASSSSGGAETQYF. The CDR3 bases are TGTGCCAGCAGCTCTAGCGGGGGGGCAGAGACCCAGTACTTC.

This clone was observed a few times. The rearrangement links TRBV10-1 to TRBJ2-2, with 7 bases matching TRBD1. From germline, CDR1 is WNHNN and CDR2 SYGVQD (reference sequence). The CDR3 loop spans 14 amino acids. With 5 bases clipped from V and 6 bases from J, the junction kept 6 bases outside the gene matches. CDR3 loop: CASSNLQGSGELFF. The CDR3 bases are TGCGCCAGCAGTAACCTACAGGGGTCCGGGGAGCTGTTTTTT.

The J gene is TRBJ2-1, the V gene TRBV28; no clear D. Trimming took 5 bases from V and 0 from J, leaving 8 bases between them. This CDR3 has 14 residues. Per the germline V gene, CDR1 is MDHEN and CDR2 is SYDVKM. CDR3 coding DNA: TGTGCCAGCAGTCCTCAGAGCTCCTACAATGAGCAGTTCTTC. Residues: CASSPQSSYNEQFF.

The chain recombines TRBV18 with TRBJ2-5, with D possibly TRBD2 on 5 matching bases. The V gene lost 3 bases and the J gene lost 1 base, with 12 bases spanning the gap. This CDR3 region has 15 residues. Germline CDR1 KGHSH, CDR2 LQKENI. The CDR3 protein is CASSPQGRFQETQYF. The DNA for the CDR3 is TGTGCCAGCTCACCTCAAGGGAGATTCCAAGAGACCCAGTACTTC.

V and J are TRBV6-1 and TRBJ2-2; TRBD2 is a possible D gene (6 bases). V shed 4 bases and J shed 2 bases, with 17 bases lying between them. The CDR3 loop spans 17 amino acids. Germline V gene lookup returns CDR1 MNHNS and CDR2 SASEGT. CDR3 amino acids: CASSVKGGGTNTGELFF. As DNA, the CDR3 is TGTGCCAGCAGTGTCAAGGGAGGAGGGACTAACACCGGGGAGCTGTTTTTT.

The rearrangement links TRBV29-1 to TRBJ1-4; a weak D match, TRBD1 (5 bases). Trimming pared 4 bases from V and 4 bases from J, leaving 16 bases between. The CDR3 is 15 residues long. The V gene's germline CDR1 is SQVTM and CDR2 ANQGSEA. CDR3 residues: CSVVSWGYINEKLFF. CDR3 coding DNA: TGCAGCGTTGTCTCTTGGGGCTATATTAATGAAAAACTGTTTTTT.

This chain uses TRBV18 with TRBJ1-5; D uncertain. The germline V gene encodes CDR1 KGHSH and CDR2 LQKENI. This CDR3 spans 13 amino acids. The V end lost 3 bases, the J end lost 5 bases, and 8 bases lay between the germline ends. The DNA for the CDR3 is TGTGCCAGCTCACCGCTCGGAGATCAGCCCCAGCATTTT. It codes for CASSPLGDQPQHF.

The chain links TRBV7-9 to TRBJ2-3; TRBD1 is a possible D gene (5 bases). Trimming removed 3 bases at V and 2 bases at J, with 12 bases between. The CDR3 totals 15 residues. The germline CDR1 and CDR2 sequences are SEHNR and FQNEAQ (reference sequence). This chain's CDR3 is CASSFRQINTDTQYF. The CDR3 DNA reads TGTGCCAGCAGCTTCAGACAGATCAACACAGATACGCAGTATTTT.

CDR3 coding DNA: TGTGCCAGCGCAAAACAGGGGGCACGGGAGACCCAGTACTTC. It is translated as CASAKQGARETQYF. The V and J genes are TRBV18 and TRBJ2-5; 9 nucleotides line up with TRBD1. The CDR3 runs 14 residues. The germline gives CDR1 KGHSH, CDR2 LQKENI. The V segment lost 8 bases and the J segment 5 bases; nucleotides outside the gene matches: 9.

The chain has TRBV2 and TRBJ2-4, with TRBD2 identical over 8 bases. Germline assignment: CDR1 SNHLY and CDR2 FYNNEI. The CDR3 has 16 residues. J lost 1 base, V lost 3 bases, and 5 bases had no gene match. The CDR3 reads CASSEGTSVAKNIQYF. CDR3 DNA: TGTGCCAGCAGTGAGGGGACTAGTGTGGCCAAAAACATTCAGTACTTC.

The J gene is TRBJ1-2, the V gene TRBV5-5; 11 positions agree with TRBD1. Germline loops: CDR1 SGHKS, CDR2 YYEKEE (reference sequence). The CDR3 has 16 residues. V shed 3 bases and J 6 bases; nucleotides not matched to a gene: 10. The CDR3 sequence is CASSSQLRTGGDGYTF. The CDR3 DNA sequence: TGTGCCAGCAGCTCTCAACTTCGGACAGGGGGCGATGGCTACACCTTC.

CDR3 in DNA: TGTGCCAGTAGCCCCTGGGGGGGCACAGATACGCAGTATTTT. It translates to CASSPWGGTDTQYF. This chain joins TRBV19 and TRBJ2-3; D perhaps matches TRBD2 (6 bases). The CDR3 loop spans 14 amino acids. Deletions cut 6 bases from V and 1 base from J, with 11 bases between. Germline V gives CDR1 LNHDA, CDR2 SQIVND (reference sequence).

The V call is TRBV6-1, the J call TRBJ2-5; tentatively, D is TRBD1 (5 bases). This CDR3 is 12 amino acids long. V dropped 2 bases and J dropped 7 bases, with 8 bases sitting between them. Germline CDR1 MNHNS, CDR2 SASEGT. The CDR3 spells CASSEWGATQYF. CDR3 sequence (DNA): TGTGCCAGCAGTGAATGGGGCGCGACCCAGTACTTC.

This chain joins TRBV10-3 and TRBJ1-2; 9 bases map to TRBD1. Germline CDR1 reads ENHRY; CDR2 reads SYGVKD. This CDR3 spans 14 amino acids. With V trimmed by 4 bases and J by 6 bases, 6 bases remained unmatched. CDR3 sequence reads: CAISGTGGSDGYTF. The CDR3 region has the DNA TGTGCCATCAGTGGCACAGGGGGCTCGGATGGCTACACCTTC.

V is TRBV7-9 and J is TRBJ1-3; D ambiguous. The CDR3 is made up of 14 amino acids. From germline, CDR1 is SEHNR and CDR2 FQNEAQ (reference sequence). Trimming removed 7 bases at V and 4 bases at J, with 14 bases between. This CDR3 reads CASTQRDGGNTIYF. For the CDR3, the DNA is TGTGCCAGCACCCAGAGGGATGGAGGAAACACCATATATTTT.

The rearrangement joins TRBV7-2 to TRBJ2-7; D gene ambiguous. The CDR3 contains 15 residues. The ends were cut back, 6 bases at V and 2 bases at J, with 17 bases in the middle. The V gene's germline CDR1 is SGHTA and CDR2 FQGNSA. CDR3: CASSSSGPIAYEQYF. The CDR3 DNA reads as TGTGCCAGCAGTTCCTCTGGACCGATCGCCTACGAGCAGTACTTC.

The chain employs TRBV9 and TRBJ2-2; D is perhaps TRBD1 (6 bases). Germline CDR1 reads SGDLS; CDR2 reads YYNGEE. This CDR3 has 16 amino acids. V gave up 5 bases and J gave up 1 base, with 15 bases separating them. The CDR3 reads CASRGYGGQNTGELFF. For the CDR3, the DNA is TGTGCCAGCAGAGGGTATGGGGGACAGAACACCGGGGAGCTGTTTTTT.

V is TRBV15 and J is TRBJ2-1; 13 nucleotides agree with TRBD2. Germline values: CDR1 LNHNV, CDR2 YYDKDF (reference sequence). This CDR3 is built from 18 residues. With 7 bases clipped from V and 0 bases from J, the junction kept 9 bases outside the gene matches. The CDR3 spells CATMGLAGFPSSYNEQFF. In nucleotides, the CDR3 is TGTGCCACCATGGGACTAGCGGGGTTTCCCAGCTCCTACAATGAGCAGTTCTTC.

The J gene is TRBJ2-7, the V gene TRBV19; 7 bases are shared with TRBD1. Germline CDR1 reads LNHDA; CDR2 reads SQIVND (reference sequence). The CDR3 runs to 14 residues. The V and J ends lost 3 bases and 6 bases, in that order; junction bases with no gene match: 8. The CDR3 DNA reads as TGTGCCAGTAGTATGAACAGGGGAGTTGGCGAGCAGTACTTC. Protein: CASSMNRGVGEQYF.

This chain uses TRBV5-1 with TRBJ1-4; 7 bases agree with TRBD1. Trimming cost V 7 bases and J 4 bases; bases outside gene matches: 16. CDR3 length: 17 amino acids. Germline CDR1 and CDR2: SGHRS and YFSETQ. The CDR3 loop is CASRRTGQQYLNEKLFF. CDR3 DNA: TGCGCCAGCCGGCGAACGGGACAGCAATACCTTAATGAAAAACTGTTTTTT.

The chain couples TRBV28 to TRBJ2-2; tentatively, D is TRBD1 or TRBD2 (6 bases each). This CDR3 has 16 residues. Germline assignment: CDR1 MDHEN and CDR2 SYDVKM. V was shortened by 5 bases and J by 6 bases, with 19 bases between the two germline ends. The CDR3 protein is CASSLQGGRRAGELFF. For the CDR3, the DNA is TGTGCCAGCAGTCTCCAAGGGGGACGGAGGGCCGGGGAGCTGTTTTTT.